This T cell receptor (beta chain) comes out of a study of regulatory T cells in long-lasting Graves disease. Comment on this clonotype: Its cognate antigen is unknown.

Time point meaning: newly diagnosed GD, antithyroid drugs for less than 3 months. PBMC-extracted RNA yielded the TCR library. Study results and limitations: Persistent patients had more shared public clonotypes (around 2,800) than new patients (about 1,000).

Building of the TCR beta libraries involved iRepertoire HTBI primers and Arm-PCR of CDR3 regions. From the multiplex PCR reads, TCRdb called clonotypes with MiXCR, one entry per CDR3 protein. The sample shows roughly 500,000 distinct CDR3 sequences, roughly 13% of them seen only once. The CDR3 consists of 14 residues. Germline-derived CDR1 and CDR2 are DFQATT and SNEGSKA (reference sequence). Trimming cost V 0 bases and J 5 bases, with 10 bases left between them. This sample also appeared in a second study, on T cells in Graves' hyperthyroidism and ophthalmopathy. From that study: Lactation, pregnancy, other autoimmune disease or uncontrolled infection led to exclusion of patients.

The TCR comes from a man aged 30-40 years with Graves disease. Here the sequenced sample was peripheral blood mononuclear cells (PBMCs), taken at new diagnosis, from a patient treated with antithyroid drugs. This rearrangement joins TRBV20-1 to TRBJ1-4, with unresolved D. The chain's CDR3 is CSAREGRENEKLFF. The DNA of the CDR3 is TGCAGTGCTAGAGAAGGGAGGGAGAATGAAAAACTGTTTTTT.